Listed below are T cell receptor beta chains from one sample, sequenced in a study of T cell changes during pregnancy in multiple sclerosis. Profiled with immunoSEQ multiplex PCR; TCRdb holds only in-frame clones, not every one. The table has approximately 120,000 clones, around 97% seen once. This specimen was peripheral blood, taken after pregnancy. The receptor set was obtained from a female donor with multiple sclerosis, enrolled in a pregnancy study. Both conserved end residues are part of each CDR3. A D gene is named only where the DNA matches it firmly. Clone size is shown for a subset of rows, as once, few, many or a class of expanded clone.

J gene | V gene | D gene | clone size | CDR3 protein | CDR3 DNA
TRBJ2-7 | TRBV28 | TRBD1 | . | CASSRQGVTYEQYF | TGTGCCAGCAGCAGACAGGGGGTAACCTACGAGCAGTACTTC
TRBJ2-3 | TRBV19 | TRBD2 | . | CASTSGLAGVDTQYF | TGTGCCAGTACCTCGGGACTAGCGGGAGTTGATACGCAGTATTTT
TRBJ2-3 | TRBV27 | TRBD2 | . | CASSLSSRPQRGLIDTQYF | TGTGCCAGCAGTTTATCGTCCCGGCCTCAGCGGGGTCTGATAGATACGCAGTATTTT
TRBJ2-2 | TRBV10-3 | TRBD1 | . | CAIRDLDRAANTGELFF | TGTGCCATCAGGGACTTAGACAGGGCGGCTAACACCGGGGAGCTGTTTTTT
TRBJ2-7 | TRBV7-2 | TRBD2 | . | CASSPMGGRLGVDEQYF | TGTGCCAGCAGCCCCATGGGCGGGAGACTGGGGGTGGACGAGCAGTACTTC
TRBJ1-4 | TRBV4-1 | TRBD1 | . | CASSPGQGGEKLFF | TGCGCCAGCAGCCCAGGACAGGGGGGCGAAAAACTGTTTTTT
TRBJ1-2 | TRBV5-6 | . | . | CASSKDSYGYTF | TGTGCCAGCAGCAAGGACAGCTATGGCTACACCTTC
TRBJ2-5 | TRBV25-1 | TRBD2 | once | CASSDPSSPGLQETQYF | TGTGCCAGCAGTGATCCTTCCTCACCGGGACTACAAGAGACCCAGTACTTC
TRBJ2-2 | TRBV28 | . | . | CASDSDTNTGELFF | TGTGCCTCCGACAGCGACACGAACACCGGGGAGCTGTTTTTT
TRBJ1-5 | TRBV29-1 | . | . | CSVSGTPNQPQHF | TGCAGCGTTTCCGGGACACCCAATCAGCCCCAGCATTTT
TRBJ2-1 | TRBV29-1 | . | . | CSVWTGSYNEQFF | TGCAGCGTTTGGACTGGTTCCTACAATGAGCAGTTCTTC
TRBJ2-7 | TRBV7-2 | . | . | CASSLDRGSGYEQYF | TGTGCCAGCAGCTTAGATCGGGGTAGTGGCTACGAGCAGTACTTC
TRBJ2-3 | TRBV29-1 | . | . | CSSLFSTDTQYF | TGCAGCTCCCTGTTCAGCACAGATACGCAGTATTTT
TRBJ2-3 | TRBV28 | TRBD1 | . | CASSLGQGTDTQYF | TGTGCCAGCAGCCTTGGACAGGGAACAGATACGCAGTATTTT
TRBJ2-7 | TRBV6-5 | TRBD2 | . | CASSYSGLAGEKQYF | TGTGCCAGCAGTTATAGCGGACTAGCGGGAGAAAAGCAGTACTTC
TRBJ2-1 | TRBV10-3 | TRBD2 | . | CAISVRDGGGASYNEQFF | TGTGCCATCAGTGTACGGGACGGGGGGGGCGCCTCCTACAATGAGCAGTTCTTC
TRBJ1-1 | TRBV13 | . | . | CASSIQLMNTEAFF | TGTGCCAGCAGCATACAGCTCATGAACACTGAAGCTTTCTTT
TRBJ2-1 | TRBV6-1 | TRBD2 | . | CASSELAAYNEQFF | TGTGCCAGCAGTGAACTAGCGGCCTACAATGAGCAGTTCTTC
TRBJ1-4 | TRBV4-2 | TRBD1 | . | CASSQVVGQGQKLFF | TGTGCCAGCAGCCAAGTAGTAGGACAGGGTCAAAAACTGTTTTTT
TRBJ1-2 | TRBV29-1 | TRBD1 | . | CSVGGPRDRGYGYTF | TGCAGCGTTGGGGGCCCCCGGGACAGGGGGTATGGCTACACCTTC
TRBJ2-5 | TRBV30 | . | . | CAWSPGTIQETQYF | TGTGCCTGGAGTCCGGGGACAATCCAAGAGACCCAGTACTTC
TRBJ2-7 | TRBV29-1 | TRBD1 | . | CSVDFGTGVHEQYF | TGCAGCGTTGATTTCGGGACAGGGGTACACGAGCAGTACTTC